Each of the 30 T cell receptor beta chains below was sequenced from the same sample in a study of blood T cell repertoires in COVID-19. Sequenced by immunoSEQ multiplex PCR; TCRdb stores in-frame clones only, minus some. The sample has about 140,000 clones, 80% to 85% seen once; the top ten hold around 8.8%. What was sequenced was peripheral blood. Receptor source: a human donor in a cohort sampled during active COVID-19.

The chain employs TRBV11-1 and TRBJ1-6, with TRBD1 as a possible D gene (6 bases). Germline values: CDR1 SGHAT, CDR2 FQDESV (reference sequence). The length of the CDR3 is 15 residues. The V gene lost 5 bases and the J gene lost 10 bases, with 18 bases spanning the gap. The CDR3 nucleotides read TGTGCCAGCAGCCCCCAAGGGGGGGCACGCTCACCCCTCCACTTT. Its translation: CASSPQGGARSPLHF.

Of note for this clone: This same CDR3 is encoded by further DNA sequences in the sample. The chain carries TRBV28 and TRBJ2-5; D possibly corresponds to TRBD1 (6 bases). Germline V lookup: CDR1 MDHEN, CDR2 SYDVKM. The CDR3 contains 15 residues. Between the trimmed V and J ends, which lost 2 bases and 2 bases, there was a span of 12 bases. The CDR3 DNA reads TGTGCCAGCAGTTTAAGGGGGTTAGGACAAGAGACCCAGTACTTC. This encodes CASSLRGLGQETQYF.

The rearrangement joins TRBV5-1 to TRBJ2-5; TRBD1 aligns across 7 bases. Germline-derived CDR1 and CDR2 are SGHRS and YFSETQ. V lost 4 bases to trimming and J lost 1 base; unmatched junction nucleotides: 4. The CDR3 contains 14 residues. The CDR3 loop is CASSPGQVQETQYF. CDR3 sequence (DNA): TGCGCCAGCAGCCCCGGACAGGTCCAAGAGACCCAGTACTTC.

The gene calls are TRBV2 and TRBJ2-3; 10 nucleotides align to TRBD2. In germline, CDR1 is SNHLY, CDR2 FYNNEI. Trimming took 5 bases from V and 0 from J; bases not matched to a gene: 11. The CDR3 spans 18 residues. The CDR3, as DNA: TGTGCCAGCAGTCAAAGGCTAGCGGGAGTCTCGAGCACAGATACGCAGTATTTT. This sequence encodes CASSQRLAGVSSTDTQYF.

The rearrangement joins TRBV18 to TRBJ2-5; 10 bases align to TRBD2. Germline CDR1 reads KGHSH; CDR2 reads LQKENI. Losses at the gene ends were 1 base for V and 5 bases for J; bases not matched to a gene: 13. The CDR3 totals 18 residues. The DNA of the CDR3 is TGTGCCAGCTCACCACGGAATTCGCTAGCGGGAGCTGGCGAGACCCAGTACTTC. Amino acid sequence: CASSPRNSLAGAGETQYF.

The chain is built from TRBV4-3 and TRBJ2-6, with a tentative D call TRBD2 (7 bases). The length of the CDR3 is 19 residues. The V and J ends lost 1 base and 0 bases respectively, with 16 bases between them. Germline V gene lookup returns CDR1 LGHNA and CDR2 YSLEER. CDR3 in DNA: TGCGCCAGCAGCCAAGCCGGGGGGCCGGGTGGCTCTGGGGCCAACGTCCTGACTTTC. Protein sequence: CASSQAGGPGGSGANVLTF.

The V and J genes are TRBV27 and TRBJ2-7; TRBD2 might be the D (6 bases). Germline V lookup: CDR1 MNHEY, CDR2 SMNVEV (reference sequence). This CDR3 spans 13 amino acids. V was shortened by 10 bases and J by 2 bases, with 15 bases between the two germline ends. The CDR3 DNA sequence: TGTGCCAATCTGGGGGGATACCCCTACGAGCAGTACTTC. Translating it yields CANLGGYPYEQYF.

The chain employs TRBV7-6 and TRBJ2-7, with 9 positions matching TRBD1. The V gene end was trimmed by 5 bases and the J gene end by 1 base; junction bases not matched to a gene: 6. Germline V gene data show CDR1 as SGHVS and CDR2 as FNYEAQ. CDR3 length: 15 amino acids. The CDR3 region is CASSQGTGKSYEQYF. The CDR3 DNA reads as TGTGCCAGCAGCCAGGGGACAGGGAAATCCTACGAGCAGTACTTC. Using reference TRBV7-6 and TRBJ2-7 for the parts outside the CDR3, the full variable domain is GAGVSQSPRYKVTKRGQDVALRCDPISGHVSLYWYRQALGQGPEFLTYFNYEAQQDKSGLPNDRFSAERPEGSISTLTIQRTEQRDSAMYRCASSQGTGKSYEQYFGPGTRLTVT.

The chain links TRBV6-5 to TRBJ1-2, with D tentatively TRBD1 (6 bases). The CDR3 is 15 residues long. Trimming cost V 2 bases and J 3 bases, with 13 bases left between them. Germline V gene lookup returns CDR1 MNHEY and CDR2 SVGAGI. DNA for the CDR3: TGTGCCAGCAGTTACCGGACAGTAGCAGACTATGGCTACACCTTC. It is translated as CASSYRTVADYGYTF.

V and J are TRBV5-6 and TRBJ1-2; possibly TRBD1 for D (5 bases). The CDR3 is 15 amino acids. Germline V gene lookup returns CDR1 SGHDT and CDR2 YYEEEE. The ends were cut back, 5 bases at V and 1 base at J, with 15 bases in the middle. The CDR3 nucleotides are TGTGCCAGCAGACTTCAGGGCCTACTTAACTATGGCTACACCTTC. Its protein is CASRLQGLLNYGYTF.

J is TRBJ1-3 and V is TRBV7-6; D possibly corresponds to TRBD1 (6 bases). Deletions cut 5 bases from V and 2 bases from J, with 16 bases between. The CDR3 consists of 16 residues. Germline loops: CDR1 SGHVS, CDR2 FNYEAQ. CDR3 sequence reads: CASSGYRVSTGNTIYF. The CDR3 DNA reads as TGTGCCAGCAGCGGATACAGGGTTTCTACTGGAAACACCATATATTTT.

The V gene is TRBV27, the J gene TRBJ2-1; 8 bases align to TRBD2. V lost 5 bases and J lost 5; bases outside the gene matches: 8. The CDR3 is 15 amino acids. The germline CDR1 and CDR2 sequences are MNHEY and SMNVEV (reference sequence). The CDR3 is CASSGRGRGDNEQFF. The CDR3 region has the DNA TGTGCCAGCAGTGGGCGGGGGCGGGGGGACAATGAGCAGTTCTTC.

V gene TRBV9 combines with J gene TRBJ2-7, with D possibly TRBD1 on 5 matching bases. The CDR3 covers 14 residues. Germline V gene sequence: CDR1 SGDLS, CDR2 YYNGEE. V lost 2 bases and J lost 0, with 9 bases in between. The chain's CDR3 is CASSVADNSYEQYF. CDR3 sequence (DNA): TGTGCCAGCAGCGTGGCGGACAACTCCTACGAGCAGTACTTC.

The gene calls are TRBV29-1 and TRBJ2-7; a possible D gene is TRBD2 (5 bases). CDR1 and CDR2 (germline): SQVTM, ANQGSEA. This CDR3 has 12 amino acids. The germline V and J ends were trimmed by 4 bases and 3 bases, with 10 bases remaining between them. The CDR3 loop reads CSVVVEVYEQYF. The DNA of the CDR3 is TGCAGCGTTGTTGTGGAGGTCTACGAGCAGTACTTC.

The V and J genes are TRBV7-2 and TRBJ2-1, with D tentatively TRBD2 (6 bases). CDR1 is SGHTA, CDR2 FQGNSA, per germline. V shed 2 bases and J shed 5 bases, with 16 bases lying between them. The CDR3 sequence is 16 residues long. This chain's CDR3 is CASSLWAGGADNEQFF. CDR3 DNA: TGTGCCAGCAGCTTATGGGCCGGGGGTGCCGACAATGAGCAGTTCTTC.

The table lists this clone with a count of one. The rearrangement uses TRBV11-3 and TRBJ2-7; D perhaps matches TRBD2 (5 bases). The CDR3 has 19 residues. V was pared by 1 base and J by 0 bases, with 22 bases between. Germline V gene sequence: CDR1 SGHNT, CDR2 YENEEA. The CDR3 DNA is TGTGCCAGCAGCTTAGTCAAATCGAGAGGCGGGCAGAGCTCCTACGAGCAGTACTTC. It yields the protein CASSLVKSRGGQSSYEQYF.

This chain links TRBV7-9 with TRBJ1-3; D gene uncertain. The CDR3 contains 15 residues. Trimming pared 0 bases from V and 5 bases from J, leaving 11 bases between. Germline-derived CDR1 and CDR2 are SEHNR and FQNEAQ (reference sequence). CDR3 in DNA: TGTGCCAGCAGCTTAGCCGGGGAATACCGAAACACCATATATTTT. This encodes CASSLAGEYRNTIYF.

The V and J genes are TRBV20-1 and TRBJ2-1, with TRBD2 matching over 7 bases. From germline, CDR1 is DFQATT and CDR2 SNEGSKA (reference sequence). V shed 3 bases and J 4 bases; nucleotides not matched to a gene: 6. The CDR3 is made up of 14 amino acids. The CDR3 region has the DNA TGCAGTGCTAGTACTAGCGTAAAGTACAATGAGCAGTTCTTC. Its translation: CSASTSVKYNEQFF.

The CDR3 coding sequence is TGTGCCAGCAGTTTGCTAGCGGGAGTGCAGGAGACCCAGTACTTC. This gives the protein CASSLLAGVQETQYF. V usage is TRBV27 and J usage is TRBJ2-5; 10 bases align to TRBD2. Germline V gene lookup returns CDR1 MNHEY and CDR2 SMNVEV (reference sequence). The CDR3 extends over 15 amino acids. The V and J ends lost 3 bases and 5 bases, in that order; junction bases with no gene match: 6.

The genes are TRBV7-9 and TRBJ2-3; 8 positions agree with TRBD2. This CDR3 spans 17 amino acids. CDR1 is SEHNR and CDR2 is FQNEAQ in the germline V gene (reference sequence). V shed 5 bases and J 0 bases; nucleotides not matched to a gene: 10. CDR3 in DNA: TGTGCCAGCAGCCCCGGCGAAGTAGCGGGGAGCACAGATACGCAGTATTTT. This codes for CASSPGEVAGSTDTQYF.

The chain is built from TRBV25-1 and TRBJ2-1; 8 nucleotides align to TRBD1. J was trimmed by 1 base and V by 2 bases; bases with no gene match: 1. Germline-derived CDR1 and CDR2 are MGHDK and SYGVNS. The CDR3 totals 15 residues. This CDR3 reads CASSEHRGSYNEQFF. CDR3 sequence (DNA): TGTGCCAGCAGTGAACACAGGGGGTCCTACAATGAGCAGTTCTTC.

This chain connects TRBV5-6 to TRBJ2-7, with 12 bases identical to TRBD2. Germline CDR1 SGHDT, CDR2 YYEEEE. This CDR3 spans 16 amino acids. The J segment lost 3 bases and the V segment lost 5 bases, leaving 9 bases of the junction unmatched. The CDR3 DNA is TGTGCCAGCAGGTTACTAGCGGGAGGTGAGAACTACGAGCAGTACTTC. It specifies CASRLLAGGENYEQYF.

The chain combines TRBV6-1 with TRBJ1-6, with TRBD1 matching over 10 bases. Unmatched junction bases numbered 6, after V lost 2 bases and J lost 5 bases. This CDR3 comprises 17 residues. Germline V CDR1 and CDR2: MNHNS, SASEGT. CDR3 in amino acids: CASSERRQGADNSPLHF. The CDR3 DNA is TGTGCCAGCAGTGAAAGGCGACAGGGGGCGGATAATTCACCCCTCCACTTT.

The chain is built from TRBV6-5 and TRBJ1-2; possible D gene TRBD1, 5 bases. The V end was cut by 0 bases, the J end by 4 bases, with 15 bases between. This CDR3 contains 16 residues. In germline, CDR1 is MNHEY, CDR2 SVGAGI. The CDR3 DNA sequence: TGTGCCAGCAGTTACTCGATGGGGGGGGGAGCCTATGGCTACACCTTC. Encoded protein: CASSYSMGGGAYGYTF.

This rearrangement joins TRBV7-7 to TRBJ2-5; 8 bases agree with TRBD2. CDR1 and CDR2 from the germline V gene are SSHAT and FNYEAQ (reference sequence). The V segment lost 5 bases and the J segment 4 bases; nucleotides outside the gene matches: 9. The CDR3 is made up of 15 amino acids. CDR3 protein: CASSDKKTSGETQYF. The DNA for the CDR3 is TGTGCCAGCAGCGACAAAAAAACTAGCGGAGAGACCCAGTACTTC.

This clone has a handful of counts. V usage is TRBV4-3 and J usage is TRBJ2-1; D possibly corresponds to TRBD1 (5 bases). V lost 4 bases and J lost 4, with 8 bases in between. This CDR3 has 13 amino acids. Germline CDR1 is LGHNA and CDR2 is YSLEER. CDR3 in amino acids: CASSLDSYNEQFF. The CDR3 region has the DNA TGCGCCAGCAGCCTAGACAGTTACAATGAGCAGTTCTTC.

V and J are TRBV5-8 and TRBJ1-5; TRBD1 matches at 9 bases. Germline V gene lookup returns CDR1 SGHTS and CDR2 YDEGEE. With V trimmed by 4 bases and J by 6 bases, 5 bases remained unmatched. This CDR3 is 14 amino acids long. CDR3 sequence reads: CASSDGQGFQPQHF. In nucleotides, the CDR3 is TGTGCCAGCAGCGACGGACAGGGGTTTCAGCCCCAGCATTTT.

V usage is TRBV3-1 (or the pseudogene TRBV3-2) and J usage is TRBJ2-5; D perhaps matches TRBD2 (6 bases). V lost 6 bases to trimming and J lost 3 bases, with 17 bases between them. The CDR3 is 15 amino acids. CDR1 and CDR2 (germline): LGHDT, YNNKEL (reference sequence). The CDR3 nucleotides read TGTGCCAGCAGGGAAGGAGGGAGCAAAAAAGAGACCCAGTACTTC. Amino acid sequence: CASREGGSKKETQYF.

This clone has just a few counts. The V gene is TRBV4-2, the J gene TRBJ1-4, with 12 bases that match TRBD1. The V gene's germline CDR1 is LGHNA and CDR2 YNFKEQ. CDR3 length: 18 residues. J lost 0 bases, V lost 5 bases, and 7 bases had no gene match. In DNA form, the CDR3 reads TGTGCCAGCAGCGCCCGGGACAGGGGGCGCGCAACTAATGAAAAACTGTTTTTT. Protein sequence: CASSARDRGRATNEKLFF.

The chain links TRBV14 to TRBJ2-7; 10 bases fit TRBD2. Germline V gives CDR1 SGHDN, CDR2 FVKESK. The CDR3 covers 19 residues. Trimming at V came to 0 bases and at J to 2 bases, leaving 13 bases not matched to a gene. DNA of the CDR3: TGTGCCAGCAGCCAAGAACTAGCGGGATTCCTCATCACAACCTACGAGCAGTACTTC. It encodes CASSQELAGFLITTYEQYF.